Presented here are 26 T cell receptor beta chains from one specimen sequenced in a study of Ad26.COV2.S vaccination and SARS-CoV-2 variants. TCRdb's copy holds only in-frame clones and misses some; the assay was immunoSEQ multiplex PCR. The table records around 400,000 clones, roughly 80% of them present only once. Noted treatment: roughly 19 received Ad26.COV2.S at low or high dose, single or two shots; about 5 received placebo; per-sample allocation not given. Sample collection was performed on day 63 after the first vaccine or placebo injection. The specimen was peripheral blood, collected in a trial of Ad26.COV2.S vaccine versus placebo. The receptors here all came from a person aged 18-60 years who received the Ad26.COV2.S COVID-19 vaccine or a placebo.

This clone came up once. The chain employs TRBV13 and TRBJ1-2; 10 nucleotides agree with TRBD1. The trim removed 3 bases at V and 1 base at J, leaving 5 bases unmatched. Germline CDR1 and CDR2: PRHDT and FYEKMQ (reference sequence). The CDR3 has 16 residues. The CDR3: CASSFDRGRGNYGYTF. For the CDR3, the DNA is TGTGCCAGCAGCTTCGACAGGGGGCGCGGTAACTATGGCTACACCTTC.

The gene calls are TRBV5-6 and TRBJ1-5; no clear D gene. This CDR3 region has 15 residues. V lost 4 bases and J 7 bases, leaving 18 bases between the germline ends. In germline, CDR1 is SGHDT, CDR2 YYEEEE. The CDR3 loop reads CASSRFNIQLQPQHF. CDR3 nucleotides: TGTGCCAGCAGCCGATTTAATATACAACTCCAGCCCCAGCATTTT.

CDR3 in amino acids: CAWSVSGETQYF. In DNA, the CDR3 is TGTGCCTGGAGTGTAAGTGGAGAGACCCAGTACTTC. This chain uses TRBV30 with TRBJ2-5; D call uncertain. V lost 0 bases to trimming and J lost 4 bases, with 6 bases between them. The CDR3 is 12 amino acids. CDR1 is GTSNPN and CDR2 is SVGIG in the germline V gene (reference sequence). Full variable domain (rest looked up from reference TRBV30 and TRBJ2-5): SQTIHQWPATLVQPVGSPLSLECTVEGTSNPNLYWYRQAAGRGLQLLFYSVGIGQISSEVPQNLSASRPQDRQFILSSKKLLLSDSGFYLCAWSVSGETQYFGPGTRLLVL.

V gene TRBV5-1 combines with J gene TRBJ2-5, with D uncertain. Germline lookup yields CDR1 SGHRS and CDR2 YFSETQ. CDR3 size: 14 residues. V lost 0 bases to trimming and J lost 3 bases, with 9 bases between them. The CDR3 DNA sequence: TGCGCCAGCAGCTTGGGTAGCAGGAAAGAGACCCAGTACTTC. Amino acids: CASSLGSRKETQYF. Together with reference TRBV5-1 and TRBJ2-5, the CDR3 gives the full variable domain: KAGVTQTPRYLIKTRGQQVTLSCSPISGHRSVSWYQQTPGQGLQFLFEYFSETQRNKGNFPGRFSGRQFSNSRSEMNVSTLELGDSALYLCASSLGSRKETQYFGPGTRLLVL.

The V gene is TRBV19, the J gene TRBJ1-5; 7 positions agree with TRBD1. V lost 3 bases and J lost 4; bases outside the gene matches: 6. The CDR3 is made up of 15 amino acids. Germline assignment: CDR1 LNHDA and CDR2 SQIVND (reference sequence). Written as DNA, the CDR3 is TGTGCCAGTAGTATTCGTCCCAGGGGGAATCAGCCCCAGCATTTT. Protein sequence: CASSIRPRGNQPQHF.

The J gene is TRBJ1-1, the V gene TRBV4-3; maybe TRBD1 (6 bases). Germline V lookup: CDR1 LGHNA, CDR2 YSLEER. CDR3 size: 15 residues. With 4 bases removed from V and 1 base from J, the gap between germline ends came to 13 bases. In DNA, the CDR3 is TGCGCCAGCAGCCCCTACAGGGCGGCGAACACTGAAGCTTTCTTT. Encoded protein: CASSPYRAANTEAFF.

This clone was observed a few times. Additional DNA sequences in this sample encode the identical CDR3. Written as DNA, the CDR3 is TGTGCCAGCAGCTTCGCAGATACGCAGTATTTT. This gives the protein CASSFADTQYF. The chain uses TRBV5-4 and TRBJ2-3; no firm D call. CDR3 length equals 11 residues. The germline V gene encodes CDR1 SGHNT and CDR2 YYREEE (reference sequence). Trimming took off 2 bases at V and 4 bases at J, with 2 bases between the two ends.

The V and J genes are TRBV19 and TRBJ1-2, with unresolved D. Germline CDR1 and CDR2: LNHDA and SQIVND (reference sequence). Trimming stripped 3 bases from V and 2 bases from J, with 13 bases between. The CDR3 contains 15 residues. The CDR3 loop is CASSMGYGLNYGYTF. In nucleotides, the CDR3 is TGTGCCAGTAGTATGGGGTACGGACTAAACTATGGCTACACCTTC.

This clone was observed a handful of times. The V call is TRBV18, the J call TRBJ2-1, with 8 nucleotides matching TRBD1. V gave up 6 bases and J gave up 8 bases; unmatched junction bases: 12. Per the germline V gene, CDR1 is KGHSH and CDR2 is LQKENI. The CDR3 is 15 residues long. Written as DNA, the CDR3 is TGTGCCAGCTCCCAAGACAGGGGCGGATACGATGAGCAGTTCTTC. Protein product: CASSQDRGGYDEQFF.

In nucleotides, the CDR3 is TGTGCCAGCAGTTACTCGGCGGAGGGATCAGTCAATCAGCCCCAGCATTTT. Its protein is CASSYSAEGSVNQPQHF. The chain carries TRBV6-2 or TRBV6-3 and TRBJ1-5, with D unresolved. V was pared by 0 bases and J by 3 bases, with 15 bases between. CDR1 and CDR2 from the germline V gene are MNHEY and SVGEGT. CDR3 length equals 17 residues.

The chain links TRBV4-1 to TRBJ1-6; D call uncertain. In germline, CDR1 is MGHRA, CDR2 YSYEKL. V was shortened by 0 bases and J by 9 bases, with 3 bases between the two germline ends. This CDR3 contains 12 residues. The CDR3 region has the DNA TGCGCCAGCAGCCAAGAAATTTCACCCCTCCACTTT. Translating gives CASSQEISPLHF.

This clone has only a few counts. V and J are TRBV4-1 and TRBJ2-3, with TRBD2 matching over 8 bases. The CDR3 has 16 amino acids. Germline-derived CDR1 and CDR2 are MGHRA and YSYEKL. J gave up 1 base and V 1 base, and 4 bases lay outside the gene matches. The CDR3 bases are TGCGCCAGCAGCCAAGTGCAACTAGCGGGCACAGATACGCAGTATTTT. Encoded protein: CASSQVQLAGTDTQYF.

The rearrangement joins TRBV4-1 to TRBJ1-4, with unresolved D. The germline V gene has CDR1 MGHRA and CDR2 YSYEKL. Trimming took off 1 base at V and 8 bases at J, with 14 bases between the two ends. The CDR3 spans 15 residues. Here the CDR3 DNA reads TGCGCCAGCAGCCAAGCCGGCAGCCGTGAGGAAAAACTGTTTTTT. Residues: CASSQAGSREEKLFF.

This clone was seen only once. The chain couples TRBV2 to TRBJ2-5; D might be TRBD2 (6 bases). From germline, CDR1 is SNHLY and CDR2 FYNNEI. This CDR3 is built from 15 residues. The V gene lost 10 bases and the J gene lost 2 bases, with 20 bases spanning the gap. The CDR3 protein is CAIFLARALQETQYF. CDR3 DNA: TGTGCCATTTTCCTAGCGAGAGCTTTACAAGAGACCCAGTACTTC.

Points on this clone: Its ends do not fully match the called genes, so a read error is possible. The CDR3 reads CASGLVGSSDEQYF. DNA for the CDR3: TGTGCTAGTGGTTTGGTAGGGTCCTCCGACGAGCAGTACTTC. The chain couples TRBV12-5 to TRBJ2-7; D gene ambiguous. The germline V gene encodes CDR1 LGHNT and CDR2 FRNRAP. The length of the CDR3 is 14 residues.

To note about this clone: The sample carries other DNA sequences with the same CDR3. The V gene is TRBV7-2, the J gene TRBJ1-2, with D unclear. V was clipped by 1 base and J by 1 base, with 7 bases between them. The CDR3 is 14 amino acids. The germline V gene encodes CDR1 SGHTA and CDR2 FQGNSA. CDR3 sequence: CASSLGPGNYGYTF. CDR3 DNA sequence: TGTGCCAGCAGCTTAGGACCGGGTAACTATGGCTACACCTTC.

V is TRBV24-1 and J is TRBJ1-2; 9 bases fit TRBD1. CDR1 is KGHDR and CDR2 is SFDVKD in the germline V gene. The CDR3 spans 17 residues. After removal of 5 bases from V and 2 bases from J, the junction contained 11 bases not matched to a gene. The CDR3 reads CATSVTPGQGSNYGYTF. In nucleotides, the CDR3 is TGTGCCACCAGTGTAACTCCGGGACAGGGATCCAACTATGGCTACACCTTC.

This clone was recorded once. The V call is TRBV18, the J call TRBJ1-2, with 8 bases aligning to TRBD1. With V trimmed by 3 bases and J by 2 bases, 11 bases remained unmatched. This CDR3 comprises 17 residues. Germline CDR1 is KGHSH and CDR2 is LQKENI. CDR3 coding DNA: TGTGCCAGCTCACCCGACAGGGGCGTTGGGAAAAACTATGGCTACACCTTC. This codes for CASSPDRGVGKNYGYTF. Combining the CDR3 with reference TRBV18 and TRBJ1-2 gives the whole variable domain NAGVMQNPRHLVRRRGQEARLRCSPMKGHSHVYWYRQLPEEGLKFMVYLQKENIIDESGMPKERFSAEFPKEGPSILRIQQVVRGDSAAYFCASSPDRGVGKNYGYTFGSGTRLTVV.

This rearrangement joins TRBV4-3 to TRBJ1-1; weak D call: TRBD1 (5 bases). CDR1 and CDR2 from the germline V gene are LGHNA and YSLEER. V lost 0 bases and J lost 1, with 9 bases in between. The CDR3 has 15 amino acids. The CDR3: CASSQDARANTEAFF. The CDR3 DNA sequence: TGCGCCAGCAGCCAAGATGCCAGGGCGAACACTGAAGCTTTCTTT.

This clone was observed a handful of times. Other DNA sequences in this sample translate to the same CDR3. The chain couples TRBV7-3 to TRBJ1-1; no reliable D call. CDR1 and CDR2 from the germline V gene are SGHTA and FQGTGA. The CDR3 runs 13 residues. Between the trimmed V and J ends, which lost 5 bases and 1 base, there was a span of 8 bases. This chain's CDR3 is CASSPDGNTEAFF. CDR3 coding DNA: TGTGCCAGCAGCCCTGATGGGAACACTGAAGCTTTCTTT. Filled out from reference TRBV7-3 and TRBJ1-1, the complete variable domain reads GAGVSQTPSNKVTEKGKYVELRCDPISGHTALYWYRQSLGQGPEFLIYFQGTGAADDSGLPNDRFFAVRPEGSVSTLKIQRTERGDSAVYLCASSPDGNTEAFFGQGTRLTVV.

The chain links TRBV19 to TRBJ1-1; D unclear. Germline CDR1 is LNHDA and CDR2 is SQIVND (reference sequence). Trimming took off 7 bases at V and 8 bases at J, with 11 bases between the two ends. The CDR3 consists of 11 residues. The CDR3 is CASIEEWEAFF. As DNA, the CDR3 is TGTGCCAGTATCGAAGAGTGGGAAGCTTTCTTT.

The chain carries TRBV27 and TRBJ2-2; D is uncertain. The germline V gene encodes CDR1 MNHEY and CDR2 SMNVEV (reference sequence). With 3 bases removed from V and 6 bases from J, the gap between germline ends came to 11 bases. CDR3 length equals 14 residues. CDR3 nucleotide sequence: TGTGCCAGCAGTTTGGCCCTAGTCGCCGGGGAGCTGTTTTTT. This codes for CASSLALVAGELFF.

The chain uses TRBV30 and TRBJ2-1, with TRBD2 matching over 8 bases. Losses at the gene ends were 2 bases for V and 4 bases for J; bases not matched to a gene: 4. The germline CDR1 and CDR2 sequences are GTSNPN and SVGIG (reference sequence). CDR3 length: 14 amino acids. CDR3 residues: CAWSYSGVYNEQFF. The DNA for the CDR3 is TGTGCCTGGAGTTATAGCGGGGTATACAATGAGCAGTTCTTC.

This clone was seen a single time. The gene calls are TRBV6-2 or TRBV6-3 and TRBJ2-5; D uncertain. Germline V gene data show CDR1 as MNHEY and CDR2 as SVGEGT. This CDR3 spans 13 amino acids. V was shortened by 1 base and J by 4 bases, with 7 bases between the two germline ends. As DNA, the CDR3 is TGTGCCAGCAGTTACTTCGGTAGAGAGACCCAGTACTTC. Translation: CASSYFGRETQYF.

DNA of the CDR3: TGTGCCAGCAGTTTATCGACAGGGCGGGCCGGGGAGCTGTTTTTT. Protein sequence: CASSLSTGRAGELFF. The V and J genes are TRBV27 and TRBJ2-2; 7 bases are shared with TRBD1. The CDR3 is made up of 15 amino acids. The junction had 4 bases not matched to a gene; V was cut back by 0 bases and J by 6 bases. Per germline, CDR1 MNHEY and CDR2 SMNVEV (reference sequence).

This chain joins TRBV5-1 and TRBJ2-1, with TRBD1 identical over 8 bases. CDR1 and CDR2 (germline): SGHRS, YFSETQ. V shed 1 base and J 2 bases; nucleotides not matched to a gene: 8. The CDR3 runs to 17 residues. The CDR3: CASSLSPTGGTYNEQFF. CDR3 DNA: TGCGCCAGCAGCTTGTCCCCAACAGGGGGAACCTACAATGAGCAGTTCTTC.